This TCR beta chain derives from a study of metastatic and nonmetastatic thyroid tumors. The wider study: From malignant and benign thyroid patients, repertoires in blood and in tumor or nodule tissue were compared. Study-level findings and limits: The reported finding was significantly higher TCR beta diversity in malignant thyroid tumors relative to benign nodules, in blood and tumor.

Original methodology: The study took CDR3 differences across clinicopathological groups and made a distant-metastasis classifier for papillary thyroid cancer from them. Using MiXCR, TCRdb re-called clones from the PCR reads. TCRdb's processing, not the authors' own work, is the source of the V and J calls. The sample consists of some 20,000 clones, about a quarter of them appearing once. A remark on this clone: The antigen remains unidentified.

Among the patients, none had received any treatment before thyroid surgery. The CDR3 has 14 residues. V lost 6 bases and J lost 0, with 9 bases in between. In germline, CDR1 is KGHSH, CDR2 LQKENI. Material: blood. The sequence was collected from a female donor with papillary thyroid cancer or a benign thyroid nodule (not recorded which). Some clones in this sample may be carry-over from other donors' samples. This chain connects TRBV18 to TRBJ1-3, with D hard to call. CDR3 nucleotides: TGTGCCAGCTCTGACGGGTACTCTGGAAACACCATATATTTT. Protein: CASSDGYSGNTIYF.